The source of this TCR beta chain is a study of vaccination and CD4 T cells after COVID-19. Findings of the study overall: In median terms, SARS-CoV-2-reactive clonotypes went from approximately 21 to 40, a nonsignificant rise.

On this clonotype itself: Its specificity is not known. Compared with germline, one end of the junction differs, possibly owing to a read error.

The Oncomine TCR Beta short-read assay was applied to DNA of cultured CD4+ T cells. Cultures of CD4+ T cells served as the source for extracting genomic DNA. MiXCR was run by TCRdb on the PCR reads, yielding one entry per CDR3 protein. The data contain about 8,500 distinct CDR3 sequences, roughly 23% of them singletons. Germline values: CDR1 MGHDK, CDR2 SYGVNS. The CDR3 extends over 13 amino acids. Treatment meaning: 10-day PBMC culture with coronavirus spike peptide pools or control peptides (ViraFEST assay). The PCR-positive dates, March through December 2020, came before the US Alpha, Beta and Delta variants.

This clonotype was sampled from a human donor with COVID-19. The chain has TRBV25-1 and TRBJ1-2, with TRBD1 identical over 8 bases. The sample was cultured CD4+ T cells from blood. CDR3 residues: CAGSAGQARAYTF. The CDR3, as DNA: TGTGCCGGCAGTGCGGGACAGGCAAGAGCCTACACCTTC.